Shown below are 17 T cell receptor beta chains from a single sample sequenced in a study of cytomegalovirus exposure and HLA in healthy donors. Method: immunoSEQ multiplex PCR; TCRdb's copy keeps in-frame clones and lacks some. The sample carries 70,000 or so clones, approximately 94% recorded once. The sequenced material came from PBMCs. The receptor set was obtained from a woman aged 18-29 years in good health and CMV-seropositive.

The chain has TRBV18 and TRBJ2-1, with D possibly TRBD1 on 5 matching bases. Germline V gene data show CDR1 as KGHSH and CDR2 as LQKENI. The CDR3 totals 16 residues. The ends were cut back, 3 bases at V and 0 bases at J, with 12 bases in the middle. The CDR3 loop reads CASSPPDRSSYNEQFF. In DNA form, the CDR3 reads TGTGCCAGCTCACCCCCAGACAGAAGCTCCTACAATGAGCAGTTCTTC.

This rearrangement joins TRBV2 to TRBJ2-2, with D perhaps TRBD2 (7 bases). Trimming removed 5 bases at V and 7 bases at J, with 17 bases between. Germline assignment: CDR1 SNHLY and CDR2 FYNNEI. CDR3 size: 15 residues. CDR3 in amino acids: CASSFFGGRGGELFF. The CDR3 DNA sequence: TGTGCCAGCAGTTTCTTCGGGGGGCGGGGCGGGGAGCTGTTTTTT. Filled out from reference TRBV2 and TRBJ2-2, the complete variable domain reads EPEVTQTPSHQVTQMGQEVILRCVPISNHLYFYWYRQILGQKVEFLVSFYNNEISEKSEIFDDQFSVERPDGSNFTLKIRSTKLEDSAMYFCASSFFGGRGGELFFGEGSRLTVL.

This clone was counted a single time. The V gene is TRBV5-1, the J gene TRBJ2-3; 7 bases match TRBD1. CDR1 is SGHRS, CDR2 YFSETQ, per germline. V was clipped by 4 bases and J by 3 bases; unmatched bases: 11. The CDR3 length is 16 residues. As DNA, the CDR3 is TGCGCCAGCAGCGCTCGACAGGGCTCGGGGACAGATACGCAGTATTTT. Translation gives CASSARQGSGTDTQYF.

The chain links TRBV5-4 to TRBJ1-1; no definite D call. CDR3 length: 14 amino acids. The germline V and J ends were trimmed by 6 bases and 4 bases, with 16 bases remaining between them. Germline CDR1 reads SGHNT; CDR2 reads YYREEE (reference sequence). CDR3 nucleotide sequence: TGTGCCAGCATCTCTGTTGGGGAGGGCACTGAAGCTTTCTTT. This gives the protein CASISVGEGTEAFF.

This clone was recorded only once. This chain uses TRBV30 with TRBJ2-1; TRBD2 is a possible D gene (5 bases). Germline V CDR1 and CDR2: GTSNPN, SVGIG (reference sequence). V dropped 7 bases and J dropped 6 bases, with 19 bases sitting between them. The CDR3 covers 14 residues. CDR3 DNA sequence: TGTGCCTTAGAAGTGGTGAGGGTGTTCAATGAGCAGTTCTTC. This codes for CALEVVRVFNEQFF.

CDR3 nucleotide sequence: TGTGCCAGCAGCGTCGCCGGGACAGGGGCATCTGGAAACACCATATATTTT. Translation gives CASSVAGTGASGNTIYF. This chain uses TRBV9 with TRBJ1-3; TRBD1 matches 10 bases. The CDR3 is 17 residues long. After removal of 2 bases from V and 1 base from J, the junction contained 6 bases not matched to a gene. Per germline, CDR1 SGDLS and CDR2 YYNGEE.

The rearrangement uses TRBV5-1 and TRBJ2-5; D possibly corresponds to TRBD2 (6 bases). The CDR3 is 11 amino acids. Trimming pared 2 bases from V and 9 bases from J, leaving 8 bases between. The germline gives CDR1 SGHRS, CDR2 YFSETQ. The DNA for the CDR3 is TGCGCCAGCAGCTTAGGGGAGGCCCAGTACTTC. It is translated as CASSLGEAQYF.

The chain carries TRBV28 and TRBJ2-4, with D perhaps matching TRBD1 (5 bases). V was cut by 4 bases and J by 2 bases, with 12 bases left in between. From germline, CDR1 is MDHEN and CDR2 SYDVKM. This CDR3 has 15 amino acids. Written as DNA, the CDR3 is TGTGCCAGCAGTTCCTTAACAGGTTCCAAAAACATTCAGTACTTC. This codes for CASSSLTGSKNIQYF.

This sequence joins TRBV19 and TRBJ1-2, with 8 bases fitting TRBD1. V lost 6 bases to trimming and J lost 4 bases; unmatched junction nucleotides: 28. Germline values: CDR1 LNHDA, CDR2 SQIVND (reference sequence). The length of the CDR3 is 21 residues. Written as DNA, the CDR3 is TGTGCCAGTAGGGATGCAGGGGGCTATTTGGGGCTCACCCGCTCTACCTATGGCTACACCTTC. It is translated as CASRDAGGYLGLTRSTYGYTF.

This clone is a singleton in its sample. The chain uses TRBV6-1 and TRBJ2-7; 12 positions match TRBD2. The germline V gene has CDR1 MNHNS and CDR2 SASEGT. The CDR3 totals 14 residues. Germline trimming cut 6 bases from V and 7 bases from J; bases unmatched to any gene: 7. CDR3 residues: CASRETSGGREQYF. The CDR3 DNA reads as TGTGCCAGCAGGGAGACTAGCGGGGGTCGGGAGCAGTACTTC.

This clone came up once. The V and J genes are TRBV30 and TRBJ2-7, with unresolved D. V lost 3 bases to trimming and J lost 5 bases, with 11 bases between them. Germline-derived CDR1 and CDR2 are GTSNPN and SVGIG (reference sequence). CDR3 length: 12 residues. The CDR3 sequence: CAWSAEANEQYF. In nucleotides, the CDR3 is TGTGCCTGGAGCGCCGAGGCCAACGAGCAGTACTTC.

This chain uses TRBV30 with TRBJ1-1; 7 positions agree with TRBD1. CDR3 length: 14 residues. J gave up 5 bases and V 7 bases, and 13 bases lay outside the gene matches. Germline V lookup: CDR1 GTSNPN, CDR2 SVGIG (reference sequence). The CDR3 region is CASTPRGVSTEAFF. CDR3 DNA: TGTGCCTCCACCCCCAGGGGGGTGTCGACTGAAGCTTTCTTT.

The rearrangement joins TRBV30 to TRBJ2-7; TRBD1 matches at 10 bases. CDR1 and CDR2 from the germline V gene are GTSNPN and SVGIG (reference sequence). This CDR3 is built from 14 residues. Trimming took 0 bases from V and 4 from J; bases not matched to a gene: 3. CDR3 sequence reads: CAWSVGTGDYEQYF. The CDR3 DNA follows: TGTGCCTGGAGTGTAGGGACAGGGGATTACGAGCAGTACTTC.

This clone was observed a handful of times. This chain links TRBV6-6 with TRBJ2-5, with D possibly TRBD1 on 6 matching bases. Germline loops: CDR1 MNHNY, CDR2 SVGAGI (reference sequence). V was shortened by 6 bases and J by 1 base, with 12 bases between the two germline ends. This CDR3 is built from 14 residues. The CDR3, as DNA: TGTGCCAGCAGCAGTACCAGGGGCCAAGAGACCCAGTACTTC. Protein product: CASSSTRGQETQYF.

A word on this clone: Sequence at one end of the junction differs from germline and may be a read error. The CDR3 bases are TGTGCCAGCAGTTTGGACCCGGGGACAGATACGCAGTATTTT. Protein: CASSLDPGTDTQYF. The chain links TRBV5-4 to TRBJ2-3, with D perhaps TRBD2 (5 bases). Germline assignment: CDR1 SGHNT and CDR2 YYREEE (reference sequence). This CDR3 has 14 amino acids.

The count of this clone is one. The chain links TRBV5-1 to TRBJ2-7, with D tentatively TRBD1 (5 bases). The CDR3 extends over 15 amino acids. The germline V gene encodes CDR1 SGHRS and CDR2 YFSETQ. V lost 4 bases and J lost 4, with 18 bases in between. CDR3 region: CASSVDSPGPYEQYF. The CDR3 nucleotides read TGCGCCAGCAGCGTAGACAGTCCCGGGCCGTACGAGCAGTACTTC.

The chain has TRBV15 and TRBJ1-1; TRBD1 is a possible D gene (5 bases). Deletions cut 7 bases from V and 4 bases from J, with 16 bases between. This CDR3 region has 14 residues. The germline gives CDR1 LNHNV, CDR2 YYDKDF (reference sequence). CDR3 loop: CATKKWGGSTEAFF. The CDR3 DNA reads TGTGCCACCAAAAAGTGGGGGGGGAGCACTGAAGCTTTCTTT. Together with reference TRBV15 and TRBJ1-1, the CDR3 gives the full variable domain: DAMVIQNPRYQVTQFGKPVTLSCSQTLNHNVMYWYQQKSSQAPKLLFHYYDKDFNNEADTPDNFQSRRPNTSFCFLDIRSPGLGDTAMYLCATKKWGGSTEAFFGQGTRLTVV.